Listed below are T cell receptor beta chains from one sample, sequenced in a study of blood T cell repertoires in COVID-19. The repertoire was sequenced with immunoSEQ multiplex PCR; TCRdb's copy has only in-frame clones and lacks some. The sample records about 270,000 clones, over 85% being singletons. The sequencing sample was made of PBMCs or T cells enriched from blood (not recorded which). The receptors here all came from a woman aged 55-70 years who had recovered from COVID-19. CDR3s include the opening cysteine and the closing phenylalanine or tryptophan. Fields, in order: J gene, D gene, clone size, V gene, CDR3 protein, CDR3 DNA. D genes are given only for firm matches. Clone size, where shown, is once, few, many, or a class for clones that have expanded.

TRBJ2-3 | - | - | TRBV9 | CASSASPGDTQYF | TGTGCCAGCAGCGCCTCCCCAGGGGATACGCAGTATTTT
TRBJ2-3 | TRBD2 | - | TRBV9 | CASSPELAGARYTQYF | TGTGCCAGCAGCCCTGAACTAGCGGGAGCGCGATATACGCAGTATTTT
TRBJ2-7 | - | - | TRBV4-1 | CASSQAAGEITYEQYF | TGCGCCAGCAGCCAAGCGGCAGGGGAAATTACCTACGAGCAGTACTTC
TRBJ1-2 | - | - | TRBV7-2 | CASSPRVRDHGYTF | TGTGCCAGCAGCCCCCGAGTGAGGGATCATGGCTACACCTTC
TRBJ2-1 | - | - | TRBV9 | CASSVSPSADEQFF | TGTGCCAGCAGCGTAAGCCCTTCAGCGGATGAGCAGTTCTTC
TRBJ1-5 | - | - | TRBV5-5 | CASSLVSGRDQPQHF | TGTGCCAGCAGCTTGGTCTCTGGGAGGGATCAGCCCCAGCATTTT
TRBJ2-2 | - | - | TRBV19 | CASETTSENTGELFF | TGTGCCAGCGAAACGACATCGGAAAACACCGGGGAGCTGTTTTTT
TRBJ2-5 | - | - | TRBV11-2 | CASSFLSGETQYF | TGTGCCAGCAGCTTTCTCTCCGGGGAGACCCAGTACTTC
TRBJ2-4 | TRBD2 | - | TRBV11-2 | CASSPGLAGELAKNIQYF | TGTGCCAGCAGCCCAGGACTAGCGGGAGAGCTAGCCAAAAACATTCAGTACTTC
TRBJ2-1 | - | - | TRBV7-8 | CASTPTGPRNNEQFF | TGTGCCAGCACTCCTACAGGGCCTCGGAACAATGAGCAGTTCTTC
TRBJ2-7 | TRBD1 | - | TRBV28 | CASRQGGGTYEQYF | TGTGCCAGCAGACAAGGGGGCGGCACCTACGAGCAGTACTTC
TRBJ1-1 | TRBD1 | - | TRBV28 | CASRTQQGSTEAFF | TGTGCCAGCAGGACTCAACAGGGGAGCACTGAAGCTTTCTTT
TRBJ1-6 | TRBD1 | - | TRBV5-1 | CASSLAVTGLRSPLHF | TGCGCCAGCAGCTTGGCGGTGACAGGGTTACGGTCACCCCTCCACTTT
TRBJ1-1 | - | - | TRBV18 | CASSPSREAFF | TGTGCCAGCTCACCGTCCCGGGAGGCTTTCTTT
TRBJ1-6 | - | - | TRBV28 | CASSPTYPGVRSPLHF | TGTGCCAGCAGTCCAACCTATCCAGGGGTTCGGTCACCCCTCCACTTT
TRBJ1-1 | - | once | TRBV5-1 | CASKRETEAFF | TGCGCCAGCAAGAGGGAGACTGAAGCTTTCTTT
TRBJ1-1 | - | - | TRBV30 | CAWKVGGVNTEAFF | TGTGCCTGGAAAGTAGGGGGAGTTAACACTGAAGCTTTCTTT
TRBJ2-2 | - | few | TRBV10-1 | CASSVHRKNTGELFF | TGCGCCAGCAGTGTTCACAGGAAGAACACCGGGGAGCTGTTTTTT
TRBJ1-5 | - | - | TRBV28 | CASSLFGGNQPQHF | TGTGCCAGCAGTTTATTCGGGGGCAATCAGCCCCAGCATTTT
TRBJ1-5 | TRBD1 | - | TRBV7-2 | CASSFGTGGQPQHF | TGTGCCAGCAGCTTCGGGACAGGGGGTCAGCCCCAGCATTTT
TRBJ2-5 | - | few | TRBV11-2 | CASSPGLYQETQYF | TGTGCCAGCAGCCCGGGACTGTACCAAGAGACCCAGTACTTC
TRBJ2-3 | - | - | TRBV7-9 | CASSLESSTDTQYF | TGTGCCAGCAGCTTAGAATCTAGCACAGATACGCAGTATTTT
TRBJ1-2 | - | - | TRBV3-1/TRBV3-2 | CASSQRSKLNYGYTF | TGTGCCAGCAGCCAAAGGTCAAAACTAAACTATGGCTACACCTTC
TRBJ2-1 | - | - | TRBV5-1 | CASSLGASSYNEQFF | TGCGCCAGCAGCTTGGGGGCAAGCTCCTACAATGAGCAGTTCTTC
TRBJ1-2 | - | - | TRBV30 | CAWRRYREGYGYTF | TGTGCCTGGAGGCGGTACAGGGAGGGCTATGGCTACACCTTC
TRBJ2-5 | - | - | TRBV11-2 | CASSLGGTQYF | TGTGCCAGCAGCTTAGGAGGTACCCAGTACTTC
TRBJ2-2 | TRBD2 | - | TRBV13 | CASSPPGGGDTGELFF | TGTGCCAGCAGCCCCCCGGGTGGGGGGGACACCGGGGAGCTGTTTTTT
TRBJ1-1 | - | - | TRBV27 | CASSLGRGNTEAFF | TGTGCCAGCAGTTTAGGGAGGGGGAACACTGAAGCTTTCTTT
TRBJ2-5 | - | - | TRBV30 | CAWRGGQETQYF | TGTGCCTGGAGAGGGGGACAAGAGACCCAGTACTTC
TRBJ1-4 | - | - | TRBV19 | CASRGRTKNEKLFF | TGTGCCAGTAGGGGGAGGACTAAGAATGAAAAACTGTTTTTT
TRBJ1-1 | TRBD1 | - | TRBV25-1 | CASRTGGWNTEAFF | TGTGCCAGCAGAACAGGGGGCTGGAACACTGAAGCTTTCTTT
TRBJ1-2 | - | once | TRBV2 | CASSDMTEMEYTF | TGTGCCAGCAGTGATATGACTGAGATGGAGTACACCTTC
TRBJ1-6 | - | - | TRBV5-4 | CASSLVAGTYNSPLHF | TGTGCCAGCAGCTTGGTGGCAGGAACTTATAATTCACCCCTCCACTTT
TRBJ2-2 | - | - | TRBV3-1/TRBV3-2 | CASCPSIYGELFF | TGTGCCAGCTGCCCTAGCATTTACGGGGAGCTGTTTTTT
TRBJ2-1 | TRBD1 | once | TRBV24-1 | CATMGQYNEQFF | TGTGCCACCATGGGACAGTACAATGAGCAGTTCTTC
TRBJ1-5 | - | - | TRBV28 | CASSPLGANQPQHF | TGTGCCAGCAGCCCACTGGGGGCCAATCAGCCCCAGCATTTT
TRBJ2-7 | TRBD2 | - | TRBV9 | CASSVGTSGYYEQYF | TGTGCCAGCAGCGTTGGGACTAGCGGCTACTACGAGCAGTACTTC
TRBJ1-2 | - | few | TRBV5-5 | CASSSNPTENYGYTF | TGTGCCAGCAGCTCTAACCCGACAGAGAACTATGGCTACACCTTC
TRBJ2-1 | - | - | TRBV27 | CASSRSGINNEQFF | TGTGCCAGCTCACGGAGCGGAATCAACAATGAGCAGTTCTTC
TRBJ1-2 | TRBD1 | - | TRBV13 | CASSLQGASGYTF | TGTGCCAGCAGCTTACAGGGGGCGAGTGGCTACACCTTC